A single sample is the source of the 30 T cell receptor beta chains below, sequenced in a study of blood T cell repertoires in COVID-19. Using immunoSEQ multiplex PCR, the repertoire was profiled, and TCRdb retains in-frame clones only, with some absent. Of fewer than 300,000 clones listed, 80% to 95% were seen once; the top ten hold 1% to 1.3%. What was sequenced was PBMCs or T cells enriched from blood (not recorded which). All receptors derive from a woman in her twenties or thirties who had recovered from COVID-19.

The chain has TRBV27 and TRBJ2-5; 10 bases map to TRBD2. CDR3 length: 13 residues. The V segment lost 11 bases and the J segment 6 bases; nucleotides outside the gene matches: 9. Looked up from germline, CDR1 is MNHEY and CDR2 is SMNVEV (reference sequence). This CDR3 reads CAAKASGSQTQYF. CDR3 nucleotides: TGTGCCGCGAAGGCTAGCGGGAGTCAGACCCAGTACTTC.

CDR3 nucleotides: TGTGCCAGCAGTTTAGGGCAGGGGGTAGAAAAACTGTTTTTT. Protein product: CASSLGQGVEKLFF. The chain recombines TRBV28 with TRBJ1-4; 7 bases fit TRBD1. Losses at the gene ends were 2 bases for V and 8 bases for J; bases not matched to a gene: 5. The CDR3 extends over 14 amino acids. From germline, CDR1 is MDHEN and CDR2 SYDVKM.

This chain uses TRBV24-1 with TRBJ2-3, with 8 bases lining up with TRBD2. The germline V gene encodes CDR1 KGHDR and CDR2 SFDVKD. The CDR3 contains 15 residues. V was clipped by 5 bases and J by 6 bases; unmatched bases: 9. The CDR3 DNA sequence: TGTGCCACCAGTGCCCAGCGGGAGTTTTCGGATACGCAGTATTTT. Its translation: CATSAQREFSDTQYF.

The chain is built from TRBV13 and TRBJ2-3; TRBD2 matches 14 bases. The trim removed 5 bases at V and 3 bases at J, leaving 7 bases unmatched. The CDR3 sequence is 17 residues long. Germline V gene data show CDR1 as PRHDT and CDR2 as FYEKMQ (reference sequence). The CDR3 region is CASSTRLAGGPTDTQYF. In DNA form, the CDR3 reads TGTGCCAGCAGCACACGACTAGCGGGAGGGCCTACAGATACGCAGTATTTT. Full variable domain (rest looked up from reference TRBV13 and TRBJ2-3): AAGVIQSPRHLIKEKRETATLKCYPIPRHDTVYWYQQGPGQDPQFLISFYEKMQSDKGSIPDRFSAQQFSDYHSELNMSSLELGDSALYFCASSTRLAGGPTDTQYFGPGTRLTVL.

The gene calls are TRBV15 and TRBJ2-7, with 11 bases lining up with TRBD1. Per the germline V gene, CDR1 is LNHNV and CDR2 is YYDKDF (reference sequence). The CDR3 length is 16 residues. J gave up 3 bases and V 0 bases, and 4 bases lay outside the gene matches. CDR3 region: CATSREPGTGGYEQYF. The CDR3 DNA reads as TGTGCCACCAGCAGAGAACCCGGGACAGGGGGCTACGAGCAGTACTTC.

The CDR3 DNA is TGTGCCAGCAGCCCCCGGACAGGATACGAGCAGTACTTC. Encoded protein: CASSPRTGYEQYF. This sequence joins TRBV9 and TRBJ2-7, with TRBD1 matching 7 bases. Germline CDR1 reads SGDLS; CDR2 reads YYNGEE. The J segment lost 4 bases and the V segment lost 4 bases, leaving 5 bases of the junction unmatched. This CDR3 region has 13 residues.

This chain joins TRBV11-1 and TRBJ1-2; 9 positions match TRBD1. J was trimmed by 2 bases and V by 5 bases; bases with no gene match: 3. Germline V gene lookup returns CDR1 SGHAT and CDR2 FQDESV (reference sequence). This CDR3 comprises 14 residues. DNA of the CDR3: TGTGCCAGCAGCACTGGACAGGGGAACTATGGCTACACCTTC. It codes for CASSTGQGNYGYTF.

The rearrangement uses TRBV6-5 and TRBJ1-2; perhaps TRBD1 as D (5 bases). V shed 5 bases and J shed 5 bases, with 15 bases lying between them. CDR1 is MNHEY and CDR2 is SVGAGI in the germline V gene. This CDR3 has 14 amino acids. The CDR3 nucleotides are TGTGCCAGCAGTCCCCTCAGGGAAGGGTATGGCTACACCTTC. Translation: CASSPLREGYGYTF.

V and J are TRBV16 and TRBJ2-2, with a possible D match to TRBD1 (5 bases). The CDR3 runs 15 residues. Trimming took off 2 bases at V and 6 bases at J, with 13 bases between the two ends. Germline CDR1 KGHSY, CDR2 FQNENV. CDR3 residues: CASSQVRIGAGELFF. The CDR3 nucleotides are TGTGCCAGCAGCCAAGTCCGCATAGGGGCCGGGGAGCTGTTTTTT.

The chain joins TRBV6-5 to TRBJ2-7, with D unresolved. The CDR3 contains 15 residues. Trimming stripped 0 bases from V and 0 bases from J, with 9 bases between. Germline V lookup: CDR1 MNHEY, CDR2 SVGAGI. CDR3 coding DNA: TGTGCCAGCAGTTACTCGAGGAGCTTCTCCTACGAGCAGTACTTC. Its translation: CASSYSRSFSYEQYF.

The genes are TRBV6-2 or TRBV6-3 and TRBJ1-1; tentatively, D is TRBD1 (6 bases). The CDR3 length is 15 residues. Germline V gene lookup returns CDR1 MNHEY and CDR2 SVGEGT. V was shortened by 2 bases and J by 1 base, with 11 bases between the two germline ends. The CDR3 DNA sequence: TGTGCCAGCAGTTACCACCACAGGGAGAACACTGAAGCTTTCTTT. Encoded protein: CASSYHHRENTEAFF.

The V and J genes are TRBV28 and TRBJ2-7, with TRBD2 matching over 7 bases. Germline V CDR1 and CDR2: MDHEN, SYDVKM. V was clipped by 9 bases and J by 0 bases; unmatched bases: 14. The CDR3 runs to 16 residues. CDR3 in DNA: TGTGCCAGTTCACTTGTGGGCGGCGGGAGCTCCTACGAGCAGTACTTC. Translating gives CASSLVGGGSSYEQYF.

The rearrangement links TRBV18 to TRBJ1-4; a weak D match, TRBD1 (6 bases). The CDR3 totals 15 residues. The germline CDR1 and CDR2 sequences are KGHSH and LQKENI. With 5 bases removed from V and 0 bases from J, the gap between germline ends came to 10 bases. The CDR3 DNA is TGTGCCAGCTCAGCGGACAGTACAACTAATGAAAAACTGTTTTTT. It codes for CASSADSTTNEKLFF.

This chain connects TRBV21-1 to TRBJ2-7; the DNA was not used to check the table's D call, TRBD2. TRBV21-1 is shown as a pseudogene. The CDR3 is 15 amino acids. The CDR3 region has the DNA TGTGCCAGCAGCAAAGATAGCGGGGACTCCTACGAGCAGTACTTC. This encodes CASSKDSGDSYEQYF.

The V and J genes are TRBV6-5 and TRBJ1-5; maybe TRBD1 (6 bases). From germline, CDR1 is MNHEY and CDR2 SVGAGI. V was pared by 2 bases and J by 8 bases, with 7 bases between. The CDR3 contains 12 residues. The CDR3 sequence is CASSYHREPQHF. In DNA form, the CDR3 reads TGTGCCAGCAGTTACCACAGGGAGCCCCAGCATTTT.

This chain links TRBV30 with TRBJ1-5, with 7 bases identical to TRBD1. This CDR3 contains 14 residues. The V segment lost 0 bases and the J segment 6 bases; nucleotides outside the gene matches: 5. Germline V lookup: CDR1 GTSNPN, CDR2 SVGIG (reference sequence). CDR3 DNA: TGTGCCTGGAGTGTCCAGGGGGGACCTCAGCCCCAGCATTTT. Translated, it gives CAWSVQGGPQPQHF.

The rearrangement uses TRBV7-2 and TRBJ2-3; the match to TRBD2 covers 12 bases. Losses at the gene ends were 5 bases for V and 2 bases for J; bases not matched to a gene: 5. The CDR3 loop spans 16 amino acids. Germline V CDR1 and CDR2: SGHTA, FQGNSA. CDR3 protein: CASSPLAGGLTDTQYF. The CDR3 nucleotides read TGTGCCAGCAGCCCGCTAGCGGGAGGGCTCACAGATACGCAGTATTTT. Variable domain in full (rest from reference TRBV7-2 and TRBJ2-3): GAGVSQSPSNKVTEKGKDVELRCDPISGHTALYWYRQSLGQGLEFLIYFQGNSAPDKSGLPSDRFSAERTGGSVSTLTIQRTQQEDSAVYLCASSPLAGGLTDTQYFGPGTRLTVL.

This chain joins TRBV11-3 and TRBJ1-1; D is ambiguous. Trimming took 6 bases from V and 2 from J, leaving 13 bases between them. CDR1 SGHNT and CDR2 YENEEA come from the germline V gene. This CDR3 contains 14 residues. The CDR3 bases are TGTGCCAGCAGTCAAGATGGGCTCAACACTGAAGCTTTCTTT. The encoded protein is CASSQDGLNTEAFF.

This chain uses TRBV11-3 with TRBJ2-2; 7 bases fit TRBD1. The CDR3 is 15 amino acids. CDR1 and CDR2 from the germline V gene are SGHNT and YENEEA. V shed 4 bases and J 7 bases; nucleotides not matched to a gene: 9. The CDR3 loop is CASSSRGGVGGELFF. DNA of the CDR3: TGTGCCAGCAGCTCACGAGGGGGCGTCGGCGGGGAGCTGTTTTTT.

The rearrangement uses TRBV7-3 and TRBJ2-2; TRBD2 is a possible D gene (6 bases). Per the germline V gene, CDR1 is SGHTA and CDR2 is FQGTGA. This CDR3 has 15 residues. V gave up 2 bases and J gave up 0 bases, with 7 bases separating them. CDR3 bases: TGTGCCAGCAGCTTAGGCGGGACGAACACCGGGGAGCTGTTTTTT. Its protein is CASSLGGTNTGELFF. Supplemented by reference TRBV7-3 and TRBJ2-2, the full variable domain reads GAGVSQTPSNKVTEKGKYVELRCDPISGHTALYWYRQSLGQGPEFLIYFQGTGAADDSGLPNDRFFAVRPEGSVSTLKIQRTERGDSAVYLCASSLGGTNTGELFFGEGSRLTVL.

In DNA form, the CDR3 reads TGTGCCAGCAGCTATACGGGACAGGTGGGAAATGAGCAGTTCTTC. It specifies CASSYTGQVGNEQFF. The chain joins TRBV5-5 to TRBJ2-1; 8 bases are shared with TRBD1. From germline, CDR1 is SGHKS and CDR2 YYEKEE (reference sequence). This CDR3 is 15 amino acids long. V gave up 3 bases and J gave up 7 bases; unmatched junction bases: 9.

This sequence joins TRBV6-5 and TRBJ1-1; the D gene is possibly TRBD1 (6 bases). Trimming shortened V by 5 bases and J by 2 bases, and 12 bases separated the two germline ends. This CDR3 spans 14 amino acids. Germline V CDR1 and CDR2: MNHEY, SVGAGI. DNA of the CDR3: TGTGCCAGCAGTAAATCACAGGGAAACACTGAAGCTTTCTTT. This encodes CASSKSQGNTEAFF.

This clone came up a few times. V is TRBV5-1 and J is TRBJ1-1; no reliable D call. V lost 4 bases to trimming and J lost 6 bases, with 16 bases between them. This CDR3 contains 14 residues. Per germline, CDR1 SGHRS and CDR2 YFSETQ. The CDR3 spells CASSPGGRSPEAFF. The DNA of the CDR3 is TGCGCCAGCAGCCCAGGTGGTCGATCCCCTGAAGCTTTCTTT. The full variable domain, rest sourced from reference TRBV5-1 and TRBJ1-1, is KAGVTQTPRYLIKTRGQQVTLSCSPISGHRSVSWYQQTPGQGLQFLFEYFSETQRNKGNFPGRFSGRQFSNSRSEMNVSTLELGDSALYLCASSPGGRSPEAFFGQGTRLTVV.

The genes are TRBV12-5 and TRBJ2-3, with TRBD2 as a possible D gene (6 bases). This CDR3 contains 15 residues. The ends were cut back, 9 bases at V and 1 base at J, with 17 bases in the middle. From germline, CDR1 is LGHNT and CDR2 FRNRAP. CDR3 in amino acids: CASGPGVARTDTQYF. The CDR3 nucleotides read TGTGCTAGCGGCCCGGGAGTAGCTCGCACAGATACGCAGTATTTT.

This clone was counted only a few times. V is TRBV19 and J is TRBJ1-2; 8 bases align to TRBD1. The germline CDR1 and CDR2 sequences are LNHDA and SQIVND (reference sequence). This CDR3 spans 15 amino acids. J lost 2 bases, V lost 5 bases, and 7 bases had no gene match. For the CDR3, the DNA is TGTGCCAGTAGTCCCCGACAGGGGAACAACTATGGCTACACCTTC. As protein: CASSPRQGNNYGYTF. The entire variable domain, with the rest obtained from reference TRBV19 and TRBJ1-2, is as follows: DGGITQSPKYLFRKEGQNVTLSCEQNLNHDAMYWYRQDPGQGLRLIYYSQIVNDFQKGDIAEGYSVSREKKESFPLTVTSAQKNPTAFYLCASSPRQGNNYGYTFGSGTRLTVV.

CDR3 in amino acids: CASSQRGISGREADTQYF. The DNA of the CDR3 is TGTGCCAGCAGCCAAAGGGGGATTAGCGGGAGGGAGGCAGATACGCAGTATTTT. This chain joins TRBV7-3 and TRBJ2-3, with TRBD2 identical over 11 bases. Germline CDR1 reads SGHTA; CDR2 reads FQGTGA. CDR3 length equals 18 residues. J was trimmed by 4 bases and V by 5 bases; bases with no gene match: 14.

The rearrangement links TRBV7-2 to TRBJ2-5; the match to TRBD1 covers 9 bases. The germline CDR1 and CDR2 sequences are SGHTA and FQGNSA. V lost 4 bases, J lost 9 bases, and 6 bases stayed unmatched. The CDR3 contains 13 residues. The CDR3: CASSSGQGRAQYF. The CDR3 region has the DNA TGTGCCAGCAGCTCCGGACAGGGGAGGGCCCAGTACTTC.

This chain connects TRBV4-1 to TRBJ2-5; weak D call: TRBD2 (7 bases). Trimming took off 0 bases at V and 4 bases at J, with 12 bases between the two ends. Germline V lookup: CDR1 MGHRA, CDR2 YSYEKL. The CDR3 runs 15 residues. The CDR3 bases are TGCGCCAGCAGCCAAGAGGGGGGGGCGGCAGAGACCCAGTACTTC. Protein product: CASSQEGGAAETQYF.

This chain uses TRBV13 with TRBJ2-7, with 11 bases aligning to TRBD2. Germline V gives CDR1 PRHDT, CDR2 FYEKMQ (reference sequence). This CDR3 has 17 residues. V shed 0 bases and J 7 bases; nucleotides not matched to a gene: 11. CDR3 in DNA: TGTGCCAGCAGCTTAGGGGTACTAGCGGGAGTAAAGTGGGAGCAGTACTTC. It encodes CASSLGVLAGVKWEQYF.

The genes are TRBV7-2 and TRBJ2-7; 7 nucleotides line up with TRBD1. The CDR3 length is 15 residues. V shed 5 bases and J 0 bases; nucleotides not matched to a gene: 7. Per germline, CDR1 SGHTA and CDR2 FQGNSA. CDR3 protein: CASSPGQLSSYEQYF. The CDR3 DNA follows: TGTGCCAGCAGCCCGGGACAGCTAAGCTCCTACGAGCAGTACTTC.